This TCR beta chain was recorded in a study of blood T cell repertoires in COVID-19. The method was immunoSEQ multiplex PCR; TCRdb's version includes in-frame clones alone and lacks a portion of them. Here the sample spans a few hundred thousand clones, approximately 81% being singletons. This CDR3 is 14 amino acids long. The germline CDR1 and CDR2 sequences are WSHSY and SAAADI. Trimming left V 2 bases short and J 3 bases short, with 10 bases between. This sequence was found in a man aged 50-60 years who had recovered from COVID-19. The specimen sequenced was peripheral blood. The chain carries TRBV10-2 and TRBJ1-1; D remains ambiguous. The CDR3 DNA is TGCGCCAGCAGTGAGGGTGGAGGGTACACTGAAGCTTTCTTT. Translation gives CASSEGGGYTEAFF.